This TCR beta chain was retrieved from a study of CD8+ T cells in alopecia areata. About the research overall: Tofacitinib was taken orally by treated patients, and the dose was 5 to 10 mg twice daily.

Peripheral blood and lesional scalp punch biopsies were taken from alopecia areata patients. Starting from PBMCs, sorting isolated CD4+ and CD8+ T cells. cDNA reverse transcribed from extracted RNA served as the sequencing template. The data were produced by immunoSEQ multiplex PCR, yet TCRdb's version contains in-frame clones alone and is incomplete. The data show under 70,000 clones, around 96% seen once. Germline CDR1 is LGHNA and CDR2 is YSLEER. V dropped 5 bases and J dropped 2; count of bases not matched to a gene: 6. The CDR3 consists of 14 residues. The starting material was CD8+ T cells sorted from blood, obtained at week 0. The genes are TRBV4-3 and TRBJ2-7, with 7 bases identical to TRBD1. This receptor was taken from a human donor with alopecia areata. This CDR3 is CASSYRDRAYEQYF. Here the CDR3 DNA reads TGCGCCAGCAGCTACAGGGACAGAGCCTACGAGCAGTACTTC.